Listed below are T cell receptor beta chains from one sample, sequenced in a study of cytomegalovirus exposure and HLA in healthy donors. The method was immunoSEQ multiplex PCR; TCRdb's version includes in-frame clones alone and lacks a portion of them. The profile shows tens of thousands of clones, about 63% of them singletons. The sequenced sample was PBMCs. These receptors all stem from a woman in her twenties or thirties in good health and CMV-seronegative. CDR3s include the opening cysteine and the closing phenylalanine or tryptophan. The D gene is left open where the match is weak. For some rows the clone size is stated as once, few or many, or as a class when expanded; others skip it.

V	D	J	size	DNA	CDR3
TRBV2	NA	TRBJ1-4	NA	TGTGCCAGCAACCAAGGCAGGGAGGTTGAAAAACTGTTTTTT	CASNQGREVEKLFF
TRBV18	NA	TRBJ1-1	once	TGTGCCAGCTCACCAGGACACTCTTCGGGCACTGAAGCTTTCTTT	CASSPGHSSGTEAFF
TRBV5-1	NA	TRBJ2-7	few	TGCGCCAGCAGCCCGACCGGACAGACCTACGAGCAGTACTTC	CASSPTGQTYEQYF
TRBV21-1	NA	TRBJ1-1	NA	TGTGCCAGCAGCAAAGCGCGGGGGTGGAATTGTGAAGCTTTCTTT	CASSKARGWNCEAFF
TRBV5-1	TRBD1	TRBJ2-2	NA	TGCGCCAGCAGGACAGGGGAGCCCGGGGAGCTGTTTTTT	CASRTGEPGELFF
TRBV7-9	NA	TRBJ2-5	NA	TGTGCCAGCAGCCCAGGAGGAAGAGCACAAGAGACCCAGTACTTC	CASSPGGRAQETQYF
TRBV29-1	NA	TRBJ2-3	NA	TGCAGCGTTGAATCCGGAGATACGCAGTATTTT	CSVESGDTQYF
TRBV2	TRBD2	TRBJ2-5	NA	TGTGCCAGCAGCGGGATCGGGGGGGTATTAGAGACCCAGTACTTC	CASSGIGGVLETQYF
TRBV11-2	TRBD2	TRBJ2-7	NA	TGTGCCAGCAGCCCCAAGGTCCCGAAGTTAGCGGGATTTTCCTACGAGCAGTACTTC	CASSPKVPKLAGFSYEQYF
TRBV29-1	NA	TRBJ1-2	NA	TGCAGCGTTGAAGAGGGCGACAAATACTATGGCTACACCTTC	CSVEEGDKYYGYTF
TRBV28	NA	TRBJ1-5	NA	TGTGCCAGCAGTAATGTACAGCCCCAGCATTTT	CASSNVQPQHF
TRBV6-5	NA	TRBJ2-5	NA	TGTGCCAGCAGTGTGGCTAGCTGGGAGACCCAGTACTTC	CASSVASWETQYF
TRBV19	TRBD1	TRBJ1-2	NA	TGTGCCAGTGACAGGGGTACTTATGGCTACACCTTC	CASDRGTYGYTF
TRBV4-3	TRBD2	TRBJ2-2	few	TGCGCCAGCAAGGTAGCGGGAGGGCCTGGGGAGCTGTTTTTT	CASKVAGGPGELFF
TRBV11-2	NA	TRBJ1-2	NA	TGTGCCAGCAGCCCCGACTATGCTGGCTACACCTTC	CASSPDYAGYTF
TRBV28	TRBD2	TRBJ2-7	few	TGTGCCAGCAGTCCCCGGGGTAGCGGGAGTGTCGAGCAGTACTTC	CASSPRGSGSVEQYF
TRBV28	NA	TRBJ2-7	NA	TGTGCCAGCAGCCCAAGGGGGGGCCTGTACTTC	CASSPRGGLYF
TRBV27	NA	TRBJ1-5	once	TGTGCCAGCAGTTTGAATAAGGTGGGGAGTCAGCCCCAGCATTTT	CASSLNKVGSQPQHF
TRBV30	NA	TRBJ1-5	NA	TGTGCCTGGAGTGTACTGGGCAGAAATCAGCCCCAGCATTTT	CAWSVLGRNQPQHF
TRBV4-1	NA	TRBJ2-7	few	TGCGCCAGCAGCCAAGATCTGCGGGAGCAGTACTTC	CASSQDLREQYF
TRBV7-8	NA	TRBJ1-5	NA	TGTGCCAGCAGCCCCCGTGCGAATCAGCCCCAGCATTTT	CASSPRANQPQHF
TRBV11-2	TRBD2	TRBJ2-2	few	TGTGCCAGCAGCTTAGCGGGGGGAAGATCCACCGGGGAGCTGTTTTTT	CASSLAGGRSTGELFF
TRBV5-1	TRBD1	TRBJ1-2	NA	TGCGCCAGCAGCTTGCCGGGACAGGGTCTAGCTAACTATGGCTACACCTTC	CASSLPGQGLANYGYTF
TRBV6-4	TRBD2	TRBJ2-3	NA	TGTGCCAGCAGTCTAGCGGGGGACGCAGATACGCAGTATTTT	CASSLAGDADTQYF
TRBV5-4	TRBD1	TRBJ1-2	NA	TGTGCCAGCAGCTTCCCCGGACAGGAAGGCTACACCTTC	CASSFPGQEGYTF
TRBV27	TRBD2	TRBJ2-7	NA	TGTGCCAGCAGTCCCCTCCCACTTCGACTAGCGGGCCACTACGAGCAGTACTTC	CASSPLPLRLAGHYEQYF
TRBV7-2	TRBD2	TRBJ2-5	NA	TGTGCCAGCAGCCGAAGCGGGGGTCAAGTGACCCAGTACTTC	CASSRSGGQVTQYF
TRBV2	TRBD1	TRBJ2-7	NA	TGTGCCAGCAGTGAAGCACAGGGGCGTTTCGAGCAGTACTTC	CASSEAQGRFEQYF
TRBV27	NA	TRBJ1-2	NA	TGTGCCAGCAGTCCTACCGGACAGTATGGCTACACCTTC	CASSPTGQYGYTF
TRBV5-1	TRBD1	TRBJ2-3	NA	TGCGCCAGCAGCGGAGGGACAGGGAGCACAGATACGCAGTATTTT	CASSGGTGSTDTQYF
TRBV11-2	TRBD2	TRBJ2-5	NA	TGTGCCAGCAGCTTAGGGGCGGGGGGGCCCTGGGAGACCCAGTACTTC	CASSLGAGGPWETQYF
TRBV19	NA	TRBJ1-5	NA	TGTGCCAGTAGTCTCAAGGGGGGGGTGGCCAGCCACCATAGCAATCAGCCCCAGCATTTT	CASSLKGGVASHHSNQPQHF
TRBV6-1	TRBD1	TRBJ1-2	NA	TGTGCCAGCAGTGATTCACAGGGGAGCGGCTACACCTTC	CASSDSQGSGYTF
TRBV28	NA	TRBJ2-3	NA	TGTGCCAGCAGTTCCGTCTTCACAGATACGCAGTATTTT	CASSSVFTDTQYF
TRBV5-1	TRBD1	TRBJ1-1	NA	TGCGCCAGCAGCTCCGGGACAGGGTCGAACACTGAAGCTTTCTTT	CASSSGTGSNTEAFF
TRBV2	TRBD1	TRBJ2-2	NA	TGTGCCAGCAGTCCTGACAGGGTCCTCATCGGGGAGCTGTTTTTT	CASSPDRVLIGELFF
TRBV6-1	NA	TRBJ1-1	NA	TGTGCCAGCAGTGAAAGATACGGAGACCCTGAAGCTTTCTTT	CASSERYGDPEAFF
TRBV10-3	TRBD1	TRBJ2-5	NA	TGTGCCATCAGGGACAGGGAAGTAGAGACCCAGTACTTC	CAIRDREVETQYF
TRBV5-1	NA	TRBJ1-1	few	TGCGCCAGCACCCTAGGGGTTTCCGGGAACACTGAAGCTTTCTTT	CASTLGVSGNTEAFF
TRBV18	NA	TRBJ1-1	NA	TGTGCCAGCACGAGGGAGGCGATGAACACTGAAGCTTTCTTT	CASTREAMNTEAFF
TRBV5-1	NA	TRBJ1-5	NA	TGCGCCAGCAGCTTGGGGACTGGCAATCAGCCCCAGCATTTT	CASSLGTGNQPQHF
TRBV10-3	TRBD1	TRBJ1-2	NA	TGTGCCATCAATCCGGGACAGGGACTCTATGGCTACACCTTC	CAINPGQGLYGYTF
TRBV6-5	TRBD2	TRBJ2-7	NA	TGTGCCAGCACCTCACTAGCGGGAGTCTCCTACGAGCAGTACTTC	CASTSLAGVSYEQYF
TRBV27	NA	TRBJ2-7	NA	TGTGCCAGCAGTTTAACTTCTTGGGAGGAGCAGTACTTC	CASSLTSWEEQYF
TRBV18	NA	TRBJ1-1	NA	TGTGCCAGCTCACCTGACAGCCCTGAAGCTTTCTTT	CASSPDSPEAFF
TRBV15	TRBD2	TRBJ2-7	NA	TGTGCCACCAGCAGGAGCGGGACCTCCTACGAGCAGTACTTC	CATSRSGTSYEQYF
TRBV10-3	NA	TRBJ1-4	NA	TGTGCCACCAAAGGGGTTACTAATGAAAAACTGTTTTTT	CATKGVTNEKLFF
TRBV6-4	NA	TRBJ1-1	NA	TGTGCCAGCAGTGCAAACAGAGACACTGAAGCTTTCTTT	CASSANRDTEAFF
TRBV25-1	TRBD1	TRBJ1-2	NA	TGTGCCAGCAGTGGTACAGGGGGGCTCGTCTATGGCTACACCTTC	CASSGTGGLVYGYTF
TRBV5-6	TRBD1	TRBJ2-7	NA	TGTGCCAGCAGCTTGTGGGACAGGGGCTACGAGCAGTACTTC	CASSLWDRGYEQYF
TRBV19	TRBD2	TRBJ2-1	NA	TGTGCCAGTACCACAAAGGGAGGGAACAATGAGCAGTTCTTC	CASTTKGGNNEQFF
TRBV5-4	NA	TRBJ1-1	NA	TGTGCCAGCAGCTTAGAACGAGGGGGCACTGAAGCTTTCTTT	CASSLERGGTEAFF
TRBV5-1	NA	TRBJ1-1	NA	TGCGCCAGCAGCTTGGGACAGAAAAACACTGAAGCTTTCTTT	CASSLGQKNTEAFF
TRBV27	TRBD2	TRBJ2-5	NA	TGTGCCAGCAGTTTAAGACTAGCGGGAGGAAAAGAGACCCAGTACTTC	CASSLRLAGGKETQYF
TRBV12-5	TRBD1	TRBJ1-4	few	TGTGCTAGTGGTTCGGGACAGGGGGCGGGCGAAAAACTGTTTTTT	CASGSGQGAGEKLFF